This T cell receptor (beta chain) was recorded in a study of response to subunit inactivated influenza vaccine (dated by TCRdb to 2017 to 2018). Study-level background: Deep quantitative profiling of the T cell receptor repertoire was used in the study to follow responses to a trivalent subunit inactivated influenza vaccine.

V trim: 4 bases; J trim: 6 bases; unmatched bases: 16. The CDR3 numbers 17 residues from cysteine through phenylalanine. Of all the DNA, just the CDR3 is kept, 51 bases in frame from base 1. The germline V gene gives CDR1 as SGHVS and CDR2 as FNYEAQ. Beyond this particular receptor, the publication reports: The authors suggested that each seasonal influenza vaccination may recruit only a limited number of new T cells.

Preparation of the library involved RT-PCR. The data were produced on an Illumina HiSeq 2500. TCRdb reran the public reads through fastp at Q25 and MiXCR, keeping productive beta chains. Merged by CDR3 protein, the rows form single entries marked with the most common genes and DNA. This sample is represented by about 780,000 distinct CDR3 sequences; around 18% of them were singletons. Jointly, the top ten make up roughly 10% of the sample. This clonotype was observed at least ten times. What antigen it recognizes has not been identified. Base qualities are not at hand, and no much larger clone is one base apart.

This specimen consisted of PBMCs from blood, obtained roughly 5 days after vaccination. The TCR originated in a man aged 45-65 years who received an inactivated influenza vaccine. Donor details come from another sample of the same person, matched by shared clones. Recombination joined TRBV7-6 with TRBJ2-3, with 7 junctional bases fitting TRBD2. The nucleotides are TGTGCCAGCAGCTCGGGTGTGGGCGGGAGACTCGCCGATACGCAGTATTTT. This sequence encodes CASSSGVGGRLADTQYF. Beyond the CDR3, the reference TRBV7-6 and TRBJ2-3 genes provide the residues; the full variable domain reads: GAGVSQSPRYKVTKRGQDVALRCDPISGHVSLYWYRQALGQGPEFLTYFNYEAQQDKSGLPNDRFSAERPEGSISTLTIQRTEQRDSAMYRCASSSGVGGRLADTQYFGPGTRLTVL.